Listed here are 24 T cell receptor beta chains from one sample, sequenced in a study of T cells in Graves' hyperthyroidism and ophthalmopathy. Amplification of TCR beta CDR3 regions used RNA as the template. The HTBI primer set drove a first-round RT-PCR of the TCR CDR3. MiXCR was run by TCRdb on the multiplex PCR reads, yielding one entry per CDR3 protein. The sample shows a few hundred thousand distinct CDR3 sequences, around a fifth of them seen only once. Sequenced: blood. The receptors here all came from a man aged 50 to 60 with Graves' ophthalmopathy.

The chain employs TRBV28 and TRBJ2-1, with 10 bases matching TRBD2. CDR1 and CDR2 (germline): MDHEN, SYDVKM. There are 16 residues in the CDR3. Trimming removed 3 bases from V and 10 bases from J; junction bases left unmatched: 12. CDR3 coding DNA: TGTGCCAGCAGTTTCCCAGCGGGAGGGCCGGATTTCGAGCAGTTCTTC. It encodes CASSFPAGGPDFEQFF.

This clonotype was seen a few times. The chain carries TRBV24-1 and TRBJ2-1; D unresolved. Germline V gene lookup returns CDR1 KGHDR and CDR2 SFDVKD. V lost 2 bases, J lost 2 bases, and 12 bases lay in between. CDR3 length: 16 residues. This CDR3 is CATSDYSARPYNEQFF. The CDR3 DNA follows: TGTGCCACCAGTGATTATTCCGCACGACCCTACAATGAGCAGTTCTTC.

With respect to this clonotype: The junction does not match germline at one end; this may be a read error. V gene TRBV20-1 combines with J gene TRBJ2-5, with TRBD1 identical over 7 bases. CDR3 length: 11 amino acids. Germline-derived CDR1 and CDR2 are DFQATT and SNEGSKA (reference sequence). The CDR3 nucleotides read TGCAGTGCCACCGCGGGCCAGACAGGGAACTTC. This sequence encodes CSATAGQTGNF.

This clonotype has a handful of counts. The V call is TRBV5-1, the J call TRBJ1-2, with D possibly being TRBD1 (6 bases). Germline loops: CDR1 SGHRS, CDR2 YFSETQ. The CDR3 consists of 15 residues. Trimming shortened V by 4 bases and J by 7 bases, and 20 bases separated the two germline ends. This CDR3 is CASSVSTGQTGGYTF. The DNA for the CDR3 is TGCGCCAGCAGCGTATCGACAGGCCAGACGGGTGGCTACACCTTC.

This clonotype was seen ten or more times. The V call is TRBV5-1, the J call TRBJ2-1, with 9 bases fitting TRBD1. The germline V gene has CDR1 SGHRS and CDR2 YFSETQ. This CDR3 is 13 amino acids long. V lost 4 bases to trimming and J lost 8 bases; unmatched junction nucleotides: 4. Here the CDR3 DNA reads TGCGCCAGCAGCCTGACAGGGGGGGATGAGCAGTTCTTC. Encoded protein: CASSLTGGDEQFF.

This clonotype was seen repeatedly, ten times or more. This chain's CDR3 is CASSVQNEQPQHF. The CDR3 region has the DNA TGTGCCAGCAGTGTTCAGAACGAACAGCCCCAGCATTTT. The chain joins TRBV6-1 to TRBJ1-5; D remains unclear. V was trimmed by 4 bases and J by 7 bases, leaving 11 bases between them. Germline CDR1 is MNHNS and CDR2 is SASEGT. There are 13 residues in the CDR3.

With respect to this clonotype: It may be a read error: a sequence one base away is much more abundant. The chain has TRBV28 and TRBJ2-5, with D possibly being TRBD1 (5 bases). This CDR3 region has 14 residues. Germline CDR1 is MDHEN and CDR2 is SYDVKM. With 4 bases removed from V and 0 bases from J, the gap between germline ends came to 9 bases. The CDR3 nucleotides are TGTGCCAGCAGTTCCGACAGACACCAAGAGACCCAGTACTTC. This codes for CASSSDRHQETQYF.

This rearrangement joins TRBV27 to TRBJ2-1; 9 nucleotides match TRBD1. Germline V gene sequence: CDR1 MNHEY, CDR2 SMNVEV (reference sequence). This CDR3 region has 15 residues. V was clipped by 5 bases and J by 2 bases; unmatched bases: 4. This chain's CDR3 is CASSPDRGAYNEQFF. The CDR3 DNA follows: TGTGCCAGCAGTCCGGACAGGGGCGCCTACAATGAGCAGTTCTTC.

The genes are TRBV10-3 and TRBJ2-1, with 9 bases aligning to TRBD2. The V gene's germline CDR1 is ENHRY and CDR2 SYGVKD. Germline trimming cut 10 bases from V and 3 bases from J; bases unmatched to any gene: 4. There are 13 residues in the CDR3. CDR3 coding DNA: TGTGCCACTTCTAGCGGGATCTACAATGAGCAGTTCTTC. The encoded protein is CATSSGIYNEQFF.

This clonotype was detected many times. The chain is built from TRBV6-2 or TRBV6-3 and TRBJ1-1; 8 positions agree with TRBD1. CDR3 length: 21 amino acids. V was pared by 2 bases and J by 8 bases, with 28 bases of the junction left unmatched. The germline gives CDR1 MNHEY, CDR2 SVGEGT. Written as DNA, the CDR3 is TGTGCCAGCAGTTACCGTACCGGCCGGGTGGGACCCTCGACAGGGGCATTCGAAGCTTTCTTT. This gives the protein CASSYRTGRVGPSTGAFEAFF.

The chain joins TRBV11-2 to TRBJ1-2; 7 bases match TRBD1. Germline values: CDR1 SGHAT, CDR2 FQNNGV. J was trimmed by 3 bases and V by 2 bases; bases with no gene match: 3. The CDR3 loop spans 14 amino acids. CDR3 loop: CASSLLGQDYGYTF. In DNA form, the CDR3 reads TGTGCCAGCAGCTTACTCGGACAGGACTATGGCTACACCTTC.

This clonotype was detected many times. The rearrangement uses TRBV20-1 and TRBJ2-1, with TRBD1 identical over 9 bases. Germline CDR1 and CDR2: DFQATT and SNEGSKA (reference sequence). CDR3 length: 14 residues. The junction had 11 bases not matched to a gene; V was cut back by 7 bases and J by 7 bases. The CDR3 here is CSVSTGGYSNEQFF. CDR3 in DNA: TGCAGTGTCTCAACAGGGGGCTATTCGAATGAGCAGTTCTTC.

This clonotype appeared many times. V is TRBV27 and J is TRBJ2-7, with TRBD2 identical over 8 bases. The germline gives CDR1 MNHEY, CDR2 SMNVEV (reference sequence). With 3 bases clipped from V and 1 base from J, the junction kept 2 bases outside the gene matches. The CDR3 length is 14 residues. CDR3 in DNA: TGTGCCAGCAGTTTTCGGGAGGGTTCCTACGAGCAGTACTTC. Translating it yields CASSFREGSYEQYF.

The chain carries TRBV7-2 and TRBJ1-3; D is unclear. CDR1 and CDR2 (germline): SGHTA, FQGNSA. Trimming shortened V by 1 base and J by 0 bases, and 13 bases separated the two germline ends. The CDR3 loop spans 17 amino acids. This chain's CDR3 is CASSLGVGRRSGNTIYF. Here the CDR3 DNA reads TGTGCCAGCAGCTTAGGGGTAGGCAGGCGCTCTGGAAACACCATATATTTT.

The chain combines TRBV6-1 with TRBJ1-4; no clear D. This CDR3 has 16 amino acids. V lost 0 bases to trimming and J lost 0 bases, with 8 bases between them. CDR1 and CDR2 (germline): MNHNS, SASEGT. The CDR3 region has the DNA TGTGCCAGCAGTGAAGCGGGCCTTGCAACTAATGAAAAACTGTTTTTT. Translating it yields CASSEAGLATNEKLFF.

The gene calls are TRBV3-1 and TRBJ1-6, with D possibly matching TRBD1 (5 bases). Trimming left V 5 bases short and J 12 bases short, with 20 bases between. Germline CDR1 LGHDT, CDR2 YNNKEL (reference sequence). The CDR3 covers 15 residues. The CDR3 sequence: CASSDRPGRDLPLHF. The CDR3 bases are TGTGCCAGCAGCGATCGTCCGGGACGTGATTTACCCCTCCACTTT.

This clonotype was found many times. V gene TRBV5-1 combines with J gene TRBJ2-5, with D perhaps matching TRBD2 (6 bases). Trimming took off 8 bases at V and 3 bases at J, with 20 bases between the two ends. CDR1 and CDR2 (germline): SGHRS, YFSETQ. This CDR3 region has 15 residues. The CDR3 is CASRDGGGAEETQYF. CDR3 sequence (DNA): TGCGCCAGTAGGGACGGTGGCGGGGCGGAAGAGACCCAGTACTTC.

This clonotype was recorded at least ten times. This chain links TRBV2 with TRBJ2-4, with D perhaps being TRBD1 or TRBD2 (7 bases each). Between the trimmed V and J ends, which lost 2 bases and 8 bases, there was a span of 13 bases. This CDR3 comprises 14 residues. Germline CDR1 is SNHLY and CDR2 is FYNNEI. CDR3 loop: CASSEPAGGDIQYF. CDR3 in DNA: TGTGCCAGCAGTGAACCCGCAGGGGGGGACATTCAGTACTTC.

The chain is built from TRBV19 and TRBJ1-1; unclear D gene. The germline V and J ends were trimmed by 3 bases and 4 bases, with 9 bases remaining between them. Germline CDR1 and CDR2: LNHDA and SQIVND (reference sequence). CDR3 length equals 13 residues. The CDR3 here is CASSMRGSTEAFF. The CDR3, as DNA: TGTGCCAGTAGTATGAGAGGGAGCACTGAAGCTTTCTTT. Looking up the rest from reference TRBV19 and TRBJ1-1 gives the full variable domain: DGGITQSPKYLFRKEGQNVTLSCEQNLNHDAMYWYRQDPGQGLRLIYYSQIVNDFQKGDIAEGYSVSREKKESFPLTVTSAQKNPTAFYLCASSMRGSTEAFFGQGTRLTVV.

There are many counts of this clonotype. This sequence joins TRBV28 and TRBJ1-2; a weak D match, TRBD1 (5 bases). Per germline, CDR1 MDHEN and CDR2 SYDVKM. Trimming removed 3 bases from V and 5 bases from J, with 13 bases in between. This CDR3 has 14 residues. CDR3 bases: TGTGCCAGCAGTTTCGGGGCAGGTCTATATGGCTACACCTTC. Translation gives CASSFGAGLYGYTF.

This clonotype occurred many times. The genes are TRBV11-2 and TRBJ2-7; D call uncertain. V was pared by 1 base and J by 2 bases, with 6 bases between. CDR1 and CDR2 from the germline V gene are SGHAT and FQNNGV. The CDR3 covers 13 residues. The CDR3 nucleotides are TGTGCCAGCAGCTTAGGGCACCCCTACGAGCAGTACTTC. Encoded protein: CASSLGHPYEQYF.

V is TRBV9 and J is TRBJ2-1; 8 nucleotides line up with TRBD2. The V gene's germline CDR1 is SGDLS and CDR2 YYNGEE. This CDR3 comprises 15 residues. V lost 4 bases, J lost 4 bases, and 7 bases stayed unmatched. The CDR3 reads CASSPGLGLYNEQFF. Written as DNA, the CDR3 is TGTGCCAGCAGCCCGGGACTAGGGCTATACAATGAGCAGTTCTTC. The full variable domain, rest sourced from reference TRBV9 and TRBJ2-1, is DSGVTQTPKHLITATGQRVTLRCSPRSGDLSVYWYQQSLDQGLQFLIQYYNGEERAKGNILERFSAQQFPDLHSELNLSSLELGDSALYFCASSPGLGLYNEQFFGPGTRLTVL.

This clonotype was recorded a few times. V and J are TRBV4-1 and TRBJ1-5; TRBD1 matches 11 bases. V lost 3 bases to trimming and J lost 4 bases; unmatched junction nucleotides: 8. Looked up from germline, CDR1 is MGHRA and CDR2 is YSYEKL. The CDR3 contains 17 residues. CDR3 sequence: CASSQGFGQGANQPQHF. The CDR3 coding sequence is TGCGCCAGCAGCCAGGGCTTTGGACAGGGGGCGAATCAGCCCCAGCATTTT.

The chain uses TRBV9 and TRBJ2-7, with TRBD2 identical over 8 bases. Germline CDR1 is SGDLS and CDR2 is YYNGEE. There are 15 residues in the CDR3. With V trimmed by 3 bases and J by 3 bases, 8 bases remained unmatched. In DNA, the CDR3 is TGTGCCAGCAGCGCGGGGGGGGTTAGCGGCTACGAGCAGTACTTC. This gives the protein CASSAGGVSGYEQYF.